This TCR beta chain was recovered during a study of blood T cells in healthy people across ages (dated by TCRdb to the mid-2010s). Study-wide context: Template switching captured roughly one uniquely barcoded TCR beta cDNA molecule per two T cells in model experiments. Donors of different ages were randomly distributed across sequencing lanes to avoid experimental bias. Two additional independent replicas of 1 million unique cDNA reads from the same blood draw were analyzed for two donors (one aged 18 to 30 and one aged 80 or older). The study measured age-related changes in TCR beta repertoire diversity using deep sequencing normalized with unique cDNA molecular identifiers. The donors were split into four age groups: young (average 16 years), middle-aged (roughly 40), aged (roughly 68) and long-lived (roughly 88).

Comment on this clonotype: Its binding antigen is unknown. The record has no base qualities; no much larger clone is one base away.

CDR1 and CDR2 (MNHEY, SMNVEV) derive from the germline V gene (reference sequence). Including cysteine and phenylalanine, the CDR3 has 16 amino acids. The retained sequence is limited to the CDR3, 48 bases, with the frame set at the first base. Overall study outcomes, separate from this receptor: As age increased, observed TCR beta diversity per million T cells dropped in a roughly linear way, and a significant reduction was already evident by age 40. Estimates of total diversity from one million sequenced T cells were regarded as lower bounds and underestimates. Donor CMV infection status was unknown, potentially confounding age-related changes in expanded clonotypes. A strong correlation was found between observed TCR beta diversity and the percentage of naive T cells measured by flow cytometry. Bulk unsorted PBMC profiling prevented conclusive comparison of naive and antigen-experienced compartments. Compared with the aged group, more naive CD4+ T cells, fewer expanded clones and increased TCR diversity were shown by the long-lived group, suggesting age selection.

The library was made by 5' RACE. Sequenced on an Illumina HiSeq 2500. The second PCR ran for roughly 7 to 11 cycles and used a J-beta primer mix along with a sample-barcoded 5' primer. Each TCR beta cDNA molecule received a unique molecular identifier from a template-switch 5' adaptor carrying 12 random nucleotides. Each sample yielded at least 2.5 million CDR3-containing paired-end reads. First-strand cDNA synthesis was performed from all RNA using the Mint cDNA synthesis kit, with priming by a TRBC-specific oligonucleotide. All cDNA was treated with uracil-DNA glycosylase and then went through a first 18-cycle PCR with the universal primers M1SS and BC2_uni_R. Processing in the source paper ran as follows. Normalization of each sample was performed by random selection of 1 million high-quality reads, each carrying a distinct molecular identifier. Reads sharing molecular identifiers were discarded rather than binned into consensus sequences. CDR3 identification, clonotype clustering and error correction used MiTCR with a Q25 quality threshold and the strictest error-elimination algorithm. A nonparametric unseen species model with Euler transformation was used to estimate lower-bound total TCR beta diversity. TCRdb applied fastp at Q25 and MiXCR to the public reads, then kept only in-frame beta chains. One record per CDR3 amino acid sequence lists the most common genes and DNA. TCRdb's processing, not the authors' own work, is the source of the V and J calls. A total of around 970,000 distinct CDR3 sequences appear in this sample, roughly 51% of them only once. The ten biggest clones cover over 20% of the sample.

The approximately 41 donors, aged roughly 6 to 95 years, were systemically healthy Caucasian individuals from Russia. Around 9.8 milliliters of peripheral blood were collected from each donor into EDTA-treated Vacutainer tubes. PBMCs were isolated by Ficoll-Paque density-gradient centrifugation, with at least 7 million obtained per sample. Total RNA, at least 6 micrograms per sample, was extracted from PBMCs with Trizol reagent. For every donor, flow cytometry on a PBMC aliquot measured the percentage of naive CD45RAhigh/CD27high T cells. The rearrangement combines TRBV27 with TRBJ2-5, and the D gene may be TRBD1, 6 bases matching. The DNA end is more similar to TRBJ2-7, so the J call may be wrong. The source of this sequence is a woman aged 60-75 years in good health. Sequencing was carried out using blood. The nucleotides read TGTGCCAGCAGGGTAACGCCCTTAGGGGGAGCGAACGAGCAGTACTTC. It translates to CASRVTPLGGANEQYF.